This T cell receptor beta chain was profiled in a study of metastatic and nonmetastatic thyroid tumors. In the study overall: Repertoires of blood and of tissue (tumor or nodule) from malignant and benign thyroid patients were compared.

Thyroid surgery took place with no prior treatment in any patient. General study points: When malignant thyroid tumors were compared with benign nodules, TCR beta diversity was reportedly significantly higher in the malignant tumors. This held in both blood and tumor samples.

In the authors' workflow: The distant-metastasis classifier for papillary thyroid cancer was built from CDR3 differences across clinicopathological groups. With MiXCR, TCRdb reprocessed the PCR reads. The V and J calls reflect TCRdb's pipeline rather than the authors' work. Of about 23,000 clones detected, more than 25% appear once; the ten largest clones hold about 5.7%. On this clone: Its antigen is currently unknown.

Germline V gene sequence: CDR1 MNHNS, CDR2 SASEGT. The CDR3 is made up of 15 amino acids. The junction had 5 bases not matched to a gene; V was cut back by 7 bases and J by 3 bases. The V gene is TRBV6-1, the J gene TRBJ2-2, with 10 bases that match TRBD1. The sequencing sample was made of tumor tissue. The clonotype was recovered from a female donor with papillary thyroid cancer or a benign thyroid nodule (not recorded which). Some clones in this sample may be carry-over from other donors' samples. The CDR3 region is CASMTGGYYTGELFF. The CDR3 coding sequence is TGTGCCAGCATGACAGGGGGCTACTACACCGGGGAGCTGTTTTTT.